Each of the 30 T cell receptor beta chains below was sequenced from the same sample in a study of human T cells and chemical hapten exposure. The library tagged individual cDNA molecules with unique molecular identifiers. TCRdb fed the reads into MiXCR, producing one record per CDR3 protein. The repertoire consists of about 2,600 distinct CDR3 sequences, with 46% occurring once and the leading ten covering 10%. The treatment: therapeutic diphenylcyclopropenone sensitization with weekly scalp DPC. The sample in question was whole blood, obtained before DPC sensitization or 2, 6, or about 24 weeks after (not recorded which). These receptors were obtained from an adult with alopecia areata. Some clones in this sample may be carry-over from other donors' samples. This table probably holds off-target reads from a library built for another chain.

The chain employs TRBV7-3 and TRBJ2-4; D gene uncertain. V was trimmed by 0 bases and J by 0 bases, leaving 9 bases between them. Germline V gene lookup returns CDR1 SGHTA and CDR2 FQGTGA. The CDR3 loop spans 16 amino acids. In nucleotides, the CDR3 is TGTGCCAGCAGCTTAACAACCTGGCTAGCCAAAAACATTCAGTACTTC. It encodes CASSLTTWLAKNIQYF.

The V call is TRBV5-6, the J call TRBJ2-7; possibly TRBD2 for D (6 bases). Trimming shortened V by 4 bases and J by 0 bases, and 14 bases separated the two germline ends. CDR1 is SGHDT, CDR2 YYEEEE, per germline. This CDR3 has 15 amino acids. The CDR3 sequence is CASSRGAKSSYEQYV. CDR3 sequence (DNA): TGTGCCAGCAGCCGCGGGGCCAAGAGCTCCTACGAGCAGTACGTC.

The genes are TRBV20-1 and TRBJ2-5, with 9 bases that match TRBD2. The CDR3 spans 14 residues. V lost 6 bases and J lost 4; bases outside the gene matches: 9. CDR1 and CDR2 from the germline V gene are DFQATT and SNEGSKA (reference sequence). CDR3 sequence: CSAWFSGRGETQYF. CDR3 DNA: TGCAGTGCGTGGTTTAGCGGGAGAGGAGAGACCCAGTACTTC.

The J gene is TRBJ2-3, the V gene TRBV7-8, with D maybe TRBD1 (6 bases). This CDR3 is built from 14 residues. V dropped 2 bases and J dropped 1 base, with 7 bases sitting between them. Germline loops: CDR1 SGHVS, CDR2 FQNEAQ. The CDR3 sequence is CASSLRTGTDTQYF. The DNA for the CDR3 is TGTGCCAGCAGCTTAAGGACAGGCACAGATACGCAGTATTTT.

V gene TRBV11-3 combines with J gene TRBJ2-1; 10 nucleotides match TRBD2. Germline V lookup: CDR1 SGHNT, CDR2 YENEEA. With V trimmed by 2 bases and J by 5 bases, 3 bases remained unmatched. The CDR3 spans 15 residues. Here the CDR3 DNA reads TGTGCCAGCAGCTTATCTAGCGGGAGCCACAATGAGCAGTTCTTC. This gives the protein CASSLSSGSHNEQFF.

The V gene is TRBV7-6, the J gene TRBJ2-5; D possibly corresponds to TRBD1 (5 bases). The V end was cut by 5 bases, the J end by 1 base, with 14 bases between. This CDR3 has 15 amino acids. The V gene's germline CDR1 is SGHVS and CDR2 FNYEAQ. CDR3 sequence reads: CASSPNPTAQETQYF. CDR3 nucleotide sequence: TGTGCCAGCAGCCCCAACCCGACAGCCCAAGAGACCCAGTACTTC.

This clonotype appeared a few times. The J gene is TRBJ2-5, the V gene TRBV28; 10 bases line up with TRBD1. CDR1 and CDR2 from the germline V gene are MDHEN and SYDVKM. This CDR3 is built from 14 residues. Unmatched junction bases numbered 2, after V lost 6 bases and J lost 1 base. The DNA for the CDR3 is TGTGCCAGCAGGGGACAGGGGACCCAAGAGACCCAGTACTTC. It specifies CASRGQGTQETQYF.

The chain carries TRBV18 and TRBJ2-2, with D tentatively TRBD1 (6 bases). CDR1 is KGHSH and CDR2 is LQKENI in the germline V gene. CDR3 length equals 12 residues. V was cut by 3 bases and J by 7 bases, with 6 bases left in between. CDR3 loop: CASSPDSGELFF. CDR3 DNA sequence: TGTGCCAGCTCACCGGACAGCGGGGAGCTGTTTTTT.

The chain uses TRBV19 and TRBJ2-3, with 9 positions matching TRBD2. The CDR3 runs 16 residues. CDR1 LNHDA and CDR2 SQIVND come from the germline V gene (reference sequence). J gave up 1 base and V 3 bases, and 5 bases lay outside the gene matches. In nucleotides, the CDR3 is TGTGCCAGTAGTATGGGATGGACTAGCGGCACAGATACGCAGTATTTT. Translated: CASSMGWTSGTDTQYF.

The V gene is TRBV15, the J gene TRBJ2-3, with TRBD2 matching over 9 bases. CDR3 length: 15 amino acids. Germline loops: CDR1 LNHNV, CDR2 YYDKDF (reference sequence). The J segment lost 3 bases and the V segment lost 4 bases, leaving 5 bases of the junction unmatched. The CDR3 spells CATSKYSGRTDTQYF. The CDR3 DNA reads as TGTGCCACCAGCAAATATAGCGGGAGAACAGATACGCAGTATTTT.

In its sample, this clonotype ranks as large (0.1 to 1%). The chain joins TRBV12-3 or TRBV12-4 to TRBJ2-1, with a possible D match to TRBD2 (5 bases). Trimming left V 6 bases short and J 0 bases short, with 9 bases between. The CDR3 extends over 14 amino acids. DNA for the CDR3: TGTGCCAGCAGGACGGGGAGCTCCTACAATGAGCAGTTCTTC. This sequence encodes CASRTGSSYNEQFF.

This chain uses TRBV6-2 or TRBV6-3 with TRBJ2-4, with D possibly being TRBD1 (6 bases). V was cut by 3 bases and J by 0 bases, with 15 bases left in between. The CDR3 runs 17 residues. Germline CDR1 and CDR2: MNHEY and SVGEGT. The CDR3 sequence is CASSYPNRELAKNIQYF. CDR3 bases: TGTGCCAGCAGTTATCCAAACAGGGAACTAGCCAAAAACATTCAGTACTTC.

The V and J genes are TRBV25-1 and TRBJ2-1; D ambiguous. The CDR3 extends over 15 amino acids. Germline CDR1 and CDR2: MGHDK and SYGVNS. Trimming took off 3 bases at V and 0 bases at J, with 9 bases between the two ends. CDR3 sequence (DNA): TGTGCCAGCAGTGATGGCAGGAGCTCCTACAATGAGCAGTTCTTC. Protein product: CASSDGRSSYNEQFF. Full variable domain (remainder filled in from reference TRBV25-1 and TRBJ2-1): EADIYQTPRYLVIGTGKKITLECSQTMGHDKMYWYQQDPGMELHLIHYSYGVNSTEKGDLSSESTVSRIRTEHFPLTLESARPSHTSQYLCASSDGRSSYNEQFFGPGTRLTVL.

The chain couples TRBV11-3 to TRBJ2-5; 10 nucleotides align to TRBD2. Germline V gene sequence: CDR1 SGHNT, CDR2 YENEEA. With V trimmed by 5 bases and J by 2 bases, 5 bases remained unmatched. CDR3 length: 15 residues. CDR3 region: CASSAASGSQETQYF. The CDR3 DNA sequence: TGTGCCAGCAGCGCGGCTAGCGGGAGTCAAGAGACCCAGTACTTC.

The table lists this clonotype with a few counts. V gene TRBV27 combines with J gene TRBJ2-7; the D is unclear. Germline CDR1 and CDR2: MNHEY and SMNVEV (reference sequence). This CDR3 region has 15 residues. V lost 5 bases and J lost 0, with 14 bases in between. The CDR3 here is CASSPDGESSYEQYV. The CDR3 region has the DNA TGTGCCAGCAGTCCCGACGGAGAAAGCTCCTACGAGCAGTACGTC.

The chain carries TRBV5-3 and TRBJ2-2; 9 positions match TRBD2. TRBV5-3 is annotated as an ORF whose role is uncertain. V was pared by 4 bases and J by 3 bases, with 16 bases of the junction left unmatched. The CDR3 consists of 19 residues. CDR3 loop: CARSPGLASFPMYTGELFF. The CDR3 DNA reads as TGTGCCAGAAGCCCCGGACTAGCGTCATTCCCCATGTACACCGGGGAGCTGTTTTTT.

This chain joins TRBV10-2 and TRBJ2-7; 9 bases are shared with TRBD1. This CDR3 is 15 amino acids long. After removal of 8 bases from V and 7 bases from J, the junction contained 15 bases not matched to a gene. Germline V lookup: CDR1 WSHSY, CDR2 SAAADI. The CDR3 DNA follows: TGCGCCAGCGGGGGTGTCGGGACAGGGATCGGGGAGCAGTACTTC. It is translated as CASGGVGTGIGEQYF.

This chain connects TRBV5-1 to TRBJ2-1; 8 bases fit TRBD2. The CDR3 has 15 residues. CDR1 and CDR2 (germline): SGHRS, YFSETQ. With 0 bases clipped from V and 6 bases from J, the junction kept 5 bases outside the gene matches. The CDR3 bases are TGCGCCAGCAGCTTGGCCGGGACTAGGGGCAATGAGCAGTTCTTC. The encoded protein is CASSLAGTRGNEQFF.

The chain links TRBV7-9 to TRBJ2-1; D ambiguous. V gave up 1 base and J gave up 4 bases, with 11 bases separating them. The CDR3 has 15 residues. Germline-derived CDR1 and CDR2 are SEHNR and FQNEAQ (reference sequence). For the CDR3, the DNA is TGTGCCAGCAGCTTAGGATTCACAAAGTACAATGAGCAGTTCTTC. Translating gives CASSLGFTKYNEQFF. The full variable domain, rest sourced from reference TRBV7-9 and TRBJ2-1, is DTGVSQNPRHKITKRGQNVTFRCDPISEHNRLYWYRQTLGQGPEFLTYFQNEAQLEKSRLLSDRFSAERPKGSFSTLEIQRTEQGDSAMYLCASSLGFTKYNEQFFGPGTRLTVL.

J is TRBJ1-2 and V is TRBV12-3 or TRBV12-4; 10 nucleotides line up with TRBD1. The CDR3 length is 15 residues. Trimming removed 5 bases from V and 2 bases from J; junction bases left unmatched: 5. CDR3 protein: CASSAPGQGNYGYTF. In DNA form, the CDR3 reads TGTGCCAGCAGTGCGCCGGGACAGGGGAACTATGGCTACACCTTC.

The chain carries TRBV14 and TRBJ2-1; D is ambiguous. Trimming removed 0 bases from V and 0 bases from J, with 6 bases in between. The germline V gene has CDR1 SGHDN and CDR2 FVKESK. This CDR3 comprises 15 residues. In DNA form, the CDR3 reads TGTGCCAGCAGCCAAGAGGTCAGCTCCTACAATGAGCAGTTCTTC. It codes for CASSQEVSSYNEQFF.

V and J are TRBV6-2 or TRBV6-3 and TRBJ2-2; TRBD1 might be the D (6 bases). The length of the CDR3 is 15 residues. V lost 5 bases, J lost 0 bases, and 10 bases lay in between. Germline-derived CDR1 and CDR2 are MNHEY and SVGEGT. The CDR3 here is CASSERTANTGELFF. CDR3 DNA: TGTGCCAGCAGTGAACGGACAGCGAACACCGGGGAGCTGTTTTTT.

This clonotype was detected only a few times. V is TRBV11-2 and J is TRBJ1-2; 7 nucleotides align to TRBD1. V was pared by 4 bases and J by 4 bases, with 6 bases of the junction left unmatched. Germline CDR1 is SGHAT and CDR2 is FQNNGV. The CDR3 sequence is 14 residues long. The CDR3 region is CASSSTGFSYGYTF. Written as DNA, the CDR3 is TGTGCCAGCAGCTCGACAGGGTTCTCCTATGGCTACACCTTC.

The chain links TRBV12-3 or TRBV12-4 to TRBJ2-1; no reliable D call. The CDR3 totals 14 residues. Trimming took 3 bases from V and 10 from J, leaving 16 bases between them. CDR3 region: CASSFPSRVWEQFF. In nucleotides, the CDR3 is TGTGCCAGCAGTTTCCCTAGTAGGGTATGGGAGCAGTTCTTC.

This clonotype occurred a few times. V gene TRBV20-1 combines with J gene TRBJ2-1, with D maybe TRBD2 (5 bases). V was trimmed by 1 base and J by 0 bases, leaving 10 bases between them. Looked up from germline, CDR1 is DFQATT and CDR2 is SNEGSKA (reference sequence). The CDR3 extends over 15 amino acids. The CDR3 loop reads CSARVGLSSYNEQFF. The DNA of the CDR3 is TGCAGTGCTAGAGTCGGACTCTCCTCCTACAATGAGCAGTTCTTC.

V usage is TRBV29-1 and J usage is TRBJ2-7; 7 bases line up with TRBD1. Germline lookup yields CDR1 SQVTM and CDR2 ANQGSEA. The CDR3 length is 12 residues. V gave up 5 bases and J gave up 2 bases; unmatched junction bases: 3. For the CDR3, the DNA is TGCAGCGTTCGGGACAGTCCCTACGAGCAGTACTTC. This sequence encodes CSVRDSPYEQYF.

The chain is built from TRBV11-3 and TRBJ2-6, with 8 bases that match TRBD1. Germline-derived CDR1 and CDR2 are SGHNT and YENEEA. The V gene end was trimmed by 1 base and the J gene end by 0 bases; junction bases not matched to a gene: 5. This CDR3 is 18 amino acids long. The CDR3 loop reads CASSLAAGGGSGANVLTF. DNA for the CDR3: TGTGCCAGCAGCTTAGCGGCAGGGGGCGGCTCTGGGGCCAACGTCCTGACTTTC.

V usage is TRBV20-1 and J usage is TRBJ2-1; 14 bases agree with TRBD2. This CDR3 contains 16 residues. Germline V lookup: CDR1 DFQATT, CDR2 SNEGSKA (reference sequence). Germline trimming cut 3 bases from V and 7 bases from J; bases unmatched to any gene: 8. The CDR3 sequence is CSASDERTSGRNEQFF. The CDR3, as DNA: TGCAGTGCTAGTGACGAACGGACTAGCGGGAGGAATGAGCAGTTCTTC.

The CDR3 loop reads CASSQLTGLASGQYF. The DNA of the CDR3 is TGTGCCAGCAGCCAGCTGACAGGTTTAGCCTCAGGGCAGTACTTC. This chain links TRBV7-2 with TRBJ2-7; TRBD1 is a possible D gene (6 bases). Germline loops: CDR1 SGHTA, CDR2 FQGNSA. Trimming pared 5 bases from V and 9 bases from J, leaving 23 bases between. The CDR3 totals 15 residues.

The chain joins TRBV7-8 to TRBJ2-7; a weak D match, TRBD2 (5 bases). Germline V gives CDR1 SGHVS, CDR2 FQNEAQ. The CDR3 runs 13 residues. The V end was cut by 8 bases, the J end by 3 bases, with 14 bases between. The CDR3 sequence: CASQPEGHYEQYF. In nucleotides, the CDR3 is TGTGCCAGCCAGCCTGAGGGCCACTACGAGCAGTACTTC.